This T cell receptor (beta chain) was sequenced in a study of Tregs in tolerant kidney transplant recipients. The study, taken as a whole, reports: Antigen-driven expansion was suggested because donor-specific Tregs expanded more than all Tregs in tolerant patients. Biological reproducibility was not directly addressed in this study.

The CDR3 extends over 15 amino acids. Trimming removed 0 bases at V and 8 bases at J, with 14 bases between. Germline loops: CDR1 SGHRS, CDR2 YFSETQ. Unstimulated Tregs (CD4+CD25+CD127-) and CD4+CD25- non-Tregs were sorted from PBMCs. Comments on this clone: What it binds is not known.

Profiling relied on immunoSEQ multiplex PCR, and the TCRdb table lists in-frame clones only, not all of them. The sample has about 87,000 clones, roughly 93% seen once; the top ten hold 0.46%. This clonotype originated in a human donor who received a combined kidney and bone marrow transplant. The V and J genes are TRBV5-1 and TRBJ1-4, with D possibly being TRBD1 (5 bases). This specimen was CD4+ T cells from blood, taken before the transplant. The CDR3 spells CASSLVSAGEEKLFF. DNA of the CDR3: TGCGCCAGCAGCTTGGTATCGGCGGGGGAAGAAAAACTGTTTTTT.